This T cell receptor (beta chain) came from a study of blood T cell repertoires in COVID-19. Only in-frame clones appear in the TCRdb table, and some are missing; sequencing was by immunoSEQ multiplex PCR. Of 55,000 to 65,000 clones in the sample, roughly 78% are singletons; the top ten hold roughly 3.7%. This CDR3 comprises 19 residues. V lost 4 bases, J lost 0 bases, and 7 bases stayed unmatched. The germline CDR1 and CDR2 sequences are KGHDR and SFDVKD. The chain employs TRBV24-1 and TRBJ2-1; TRBD2 aligns across 14 bases. The clonotype was recovered from a man aged 55 to 70 with acute or convalescent COVID-19. Sequenced input: peripheral blood. CDR3 nucleotide sequence: TGTGCCACCAGTGAAGCCTCCGGGACTAGCGGGAGCTCCTACAATGAGCAGTTCTTC. Translation gives CATSEASGTSGSSYNEQFF.